This entry concerns a single T cell receptor beta chain. Its target is unknown. This sample was taken from a study of T cell responses to AZD1222 COVID-19 vaccine. Overall study findings and caveats: Among spike-specific TCRs, nearly half reportedly target unmutated variant regions.

Clones were sequenced by immunoSEQ multiplex PCR, and TCRdb holds only the in-frame ones, with some missing. This sample carries about 150,000 clones, about 90% of them seen once, and the ten largest clones take 1.2% to 1.5%. V gave up 4 bases and J gave up 3 bases; unmatched junction bases: 8. Germline-derived CDR1 and CDR2 are MNHEY and SVGEGT. The CDR3 runs to 15 residues. The clonotype comes from an adult in good health. The chain uses TRBV6-2 or TRBV6-3 and TRBJ1-1, with 7 bases identical to TRBD1. The sequencing here drew on peripheral blood, taken on day 0 of AZD1222 vaccination. CDR3 protein: CASSFPGTAHTEAFF. CDR3 DNA sequence: TGTGCCAGCAGTTTCCCCGGGACAGCACACACTGAAGCTTTCTTT.